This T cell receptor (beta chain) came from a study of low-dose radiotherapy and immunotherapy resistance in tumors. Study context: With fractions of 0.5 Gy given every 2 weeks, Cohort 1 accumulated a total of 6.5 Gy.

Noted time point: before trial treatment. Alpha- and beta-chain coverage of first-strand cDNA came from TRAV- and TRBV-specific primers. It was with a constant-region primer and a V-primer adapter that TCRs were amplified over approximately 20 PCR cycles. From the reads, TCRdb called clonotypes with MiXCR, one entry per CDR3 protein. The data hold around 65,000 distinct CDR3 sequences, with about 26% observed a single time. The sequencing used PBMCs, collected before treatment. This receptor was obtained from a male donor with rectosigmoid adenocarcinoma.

CDR3 coding DNA: TGTGCCAGCTCACCCGACAGGGAGCAGTTCTTC. Encoded protein: CASSPDREQFF. The chain is built from TRBV18 and TRBJ2-1, with D possibly matching TRBD1 (6 bases). This CDR3 comprises 11 residues. V lost 3 bases to trimming and J lost 10 bases, with 7 bases between them. In germline, CDR1 is KGHSH, CDR2 LQKENI.